This T cell receptor (beta chain) was profiled in a study of cytotoxic CD8 clonotypes in ibrutinib-treated CLL. Study conclusions and caveats: Clonality at baseline surpassed age-matched healthy donors and tracked circulating CD8+ T-cell counts.

The table came from immunoSEQ multiplex PCR; TCRdb's copy has only in-frame clones and leaves some out. The sample consists of some 200,000 clones, approximately 75% of them appearing once. About this clone itself: What it binds is unknown.

Per the germline V gene, CDR1 is MNHNS and CDR2 is SASEGT. The CDR3 contains 15 residues. V lost 3 bases and J lost 2, with 14 bases in between. The sequences come from PBMCs, collected after 12 months of ibrutinib treatment. The clonotype originates from a human donor with chronic lymphocytic leukemia. The chain combines TRBV6-1 with TRBJ2-7, with D unclear. The CDR3 DNA reads as TGTGCCAGCAGTGATTTGGCGACGACCGCCTACGAGCAGTACTTC. Translation gives CASSDLATTAYEQYF.